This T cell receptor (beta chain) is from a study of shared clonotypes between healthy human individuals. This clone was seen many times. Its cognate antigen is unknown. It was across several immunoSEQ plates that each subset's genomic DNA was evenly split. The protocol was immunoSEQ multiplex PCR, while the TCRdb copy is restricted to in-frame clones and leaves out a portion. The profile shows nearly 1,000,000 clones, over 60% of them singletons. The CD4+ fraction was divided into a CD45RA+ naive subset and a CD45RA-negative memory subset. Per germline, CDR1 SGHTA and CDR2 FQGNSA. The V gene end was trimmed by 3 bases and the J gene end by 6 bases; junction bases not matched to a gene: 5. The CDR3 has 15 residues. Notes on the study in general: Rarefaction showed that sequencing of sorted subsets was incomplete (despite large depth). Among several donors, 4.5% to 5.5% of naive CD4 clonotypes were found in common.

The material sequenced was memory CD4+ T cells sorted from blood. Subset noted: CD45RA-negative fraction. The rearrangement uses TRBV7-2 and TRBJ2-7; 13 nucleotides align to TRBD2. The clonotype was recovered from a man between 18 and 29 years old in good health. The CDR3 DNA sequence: TGTGCCAGCAGCTTCCGGACTAGCGGGAGCGGCGAGCAGTACTTC. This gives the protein CASSFRTSGSGEQYF.